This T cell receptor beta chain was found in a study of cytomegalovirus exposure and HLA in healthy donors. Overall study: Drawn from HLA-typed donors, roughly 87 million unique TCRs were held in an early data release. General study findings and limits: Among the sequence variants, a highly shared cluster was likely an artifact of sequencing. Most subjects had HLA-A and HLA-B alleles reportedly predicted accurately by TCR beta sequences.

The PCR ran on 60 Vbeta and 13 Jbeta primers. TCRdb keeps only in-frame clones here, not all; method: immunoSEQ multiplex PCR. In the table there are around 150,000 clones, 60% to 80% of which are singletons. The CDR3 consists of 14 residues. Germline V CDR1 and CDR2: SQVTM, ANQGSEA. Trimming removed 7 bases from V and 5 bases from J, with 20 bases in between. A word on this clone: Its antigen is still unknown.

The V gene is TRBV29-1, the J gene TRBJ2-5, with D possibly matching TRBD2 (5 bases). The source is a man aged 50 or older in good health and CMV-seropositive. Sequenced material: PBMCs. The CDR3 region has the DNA TGCAGCGCCGACCCCAGCGGTGTCGGGGAGACCCAGTACTTC. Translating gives CSADPSGVGETQYF.